This T cell receptor beta chain was captured in a study of beta chain features in type 1 diabetes. The isolated RNA, all of it, was reverse transcribed, so expressed TCRB transcripts were what got sequenced. Naive, central memory and regulatory T cell samples produced a mean of approximately 4 million reads. The assay was immunoSEQ multiplex PCR, and TCRdb's table has in-frame clones only and misses some. The sample comprises hundreds of thousands of clones, approximately 16% of which are singletons, and less than 0.02% rests with the top ten. Points from the study as a whole: For Type 1 diabetes patients, all four CD4+ subsets carried TCRB CDR3s that were moderately but significantly shorter. Equally in patients and controls, shorter templates might have been favored by PCR.

In this sample, this clone turned up a few times. The antigen remains unidentified. Trimming pared 5 bases from V and 5 bases from J, leaving 15 bases between. Germline assignment: CDR1 MNHEY and CDR2 SVGAGI. The CDR3 loop spans 15 amino acids. The sequence was collected from a man aged 18-30 years with type 1 diabetes. What was sequenced was naive CD4+ T cells from blood. This chain joins TRBV6-5 and TRBJ2-2; possible D gene TRBD2, 5 bases. The CDR3 sequence: CASSQPGVRTGELFF. CDR3 bases: TGTGCCAGCAGTCAACCCGGGGTTCGGACCGGGGAGCTGTTTTTT.